This T cell receptor beta chain was captured in a study of T cell repertoires in cytomegalovirus infection. Study information: It was the public TCR beta signatures that indicated both CMV infection and matching HLA type. Study-wide findings and caveats: Clonotypes of TCR beta that were HLA-C-restricted and CMV-specific dominated the ex vivo response. CMV carriers having the relevant HLA were flagged by cumulative public TCR beta family frequency.

With regard to this clonotype: What it recognizes is unknown.

From the reads, TCRdb called clonotypes with MiXCR, one entry per CDR3 protein. In the table there are about 900,000 distinct CDR3 sequences, less than 40% of which are singletons. The CDR3 is made up of 18 amino acids. CDR1 and CDR2 from the germline V gene are MNHEY and SMNVEV (reference sequence). J gave up 6 bases and V 5 bases, and 13 bases lay outside the gene matches. This clonotype was obtained from a human donor in good health (CMV status not recorded). Some clones in this sample may be carry-over from other donors' samples. J is TRBJ2-2 and V is TRBV27; 12 bases match TRBD2. Sample: cultured CD8+ T cells from PBMCs, taken from culture after CMV antigen stimulation. As DNA, the CDR3 is TGTGCCAGCAGTCCCATCTTGACTAGCGGGGGTTCGTCCGGGGAGCTGTTTTTT. Encoded protein: CASSPILTSGGSSGELFF.